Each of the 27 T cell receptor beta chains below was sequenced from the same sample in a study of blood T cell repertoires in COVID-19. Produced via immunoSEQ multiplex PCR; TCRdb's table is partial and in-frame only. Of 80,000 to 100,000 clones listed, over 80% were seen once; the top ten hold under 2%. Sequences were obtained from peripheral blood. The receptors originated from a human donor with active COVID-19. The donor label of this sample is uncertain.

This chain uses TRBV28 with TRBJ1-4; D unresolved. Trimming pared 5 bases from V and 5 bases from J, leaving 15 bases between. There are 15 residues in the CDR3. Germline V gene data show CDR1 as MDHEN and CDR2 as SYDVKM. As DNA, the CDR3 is TGTGCCAGCAGTCCCCCCGGGATATACAATGAAAAACTGTTTTTT. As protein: CASSPPGIYNEKLFF.

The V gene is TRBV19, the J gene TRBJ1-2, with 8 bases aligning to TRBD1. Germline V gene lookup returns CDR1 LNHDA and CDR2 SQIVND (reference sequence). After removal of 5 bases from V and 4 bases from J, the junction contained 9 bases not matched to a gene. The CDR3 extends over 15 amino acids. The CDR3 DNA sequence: TGTGCCAGTAGTCCAGCGGGACAGGAGGCCTATGGCTACACCTTC. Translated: CASSPAGQEAYGYTF.

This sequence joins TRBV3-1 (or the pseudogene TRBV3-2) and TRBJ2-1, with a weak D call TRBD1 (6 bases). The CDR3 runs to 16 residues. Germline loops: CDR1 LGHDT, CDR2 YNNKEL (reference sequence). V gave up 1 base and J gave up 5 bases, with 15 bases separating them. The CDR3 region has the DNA TGTGCCAGCAGCCAAGGCGTGGGGGCCAGGGACAATGAGCAGTTCTTC. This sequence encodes CASSQGVGARDNEQFF.

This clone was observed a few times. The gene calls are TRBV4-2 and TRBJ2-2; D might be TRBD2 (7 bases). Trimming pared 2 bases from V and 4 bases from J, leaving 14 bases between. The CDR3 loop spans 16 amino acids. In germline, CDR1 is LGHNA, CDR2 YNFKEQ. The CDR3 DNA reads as TGTGCCAGCAGCCAATCGCGGGGAGGGGGCACCGGGGAGCTGTTTTTT. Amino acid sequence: CASSQSRGGGTGELFF.

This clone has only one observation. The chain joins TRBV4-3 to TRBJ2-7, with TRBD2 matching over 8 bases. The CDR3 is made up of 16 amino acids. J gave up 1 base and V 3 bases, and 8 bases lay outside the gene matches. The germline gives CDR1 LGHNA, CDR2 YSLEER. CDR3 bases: TGCGCCAGCAGCCAGGCCCTTCGGGGGGGATCCTACGAGCAGTACTTC. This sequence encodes CASSQALRGGSYEQYF.

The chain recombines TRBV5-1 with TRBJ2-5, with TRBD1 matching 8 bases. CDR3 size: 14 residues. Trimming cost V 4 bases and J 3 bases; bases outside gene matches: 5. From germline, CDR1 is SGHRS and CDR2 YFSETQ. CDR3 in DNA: TGCGCCAGCAGCCCAAAGGACAGGGAAGAGACCCAGTACTTC. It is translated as CASSPKDREETQYF.

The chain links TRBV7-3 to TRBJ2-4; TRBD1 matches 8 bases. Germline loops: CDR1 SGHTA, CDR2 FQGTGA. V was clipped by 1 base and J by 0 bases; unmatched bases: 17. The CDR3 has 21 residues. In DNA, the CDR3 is TGTGCCAGCAGCTTAAACCGGGGCCAGGGGGCGACCCCCCTAGCCAAAAACATTCAGTACTTC. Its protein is CASSLNRGQGATPLAKNIQYF.

CDR3 residues: CASSKDRGNYGYTF. The DNA for the CDR3 is TGTGCCAGCAGCAAAGATAGGGGCAACTATGGCTACACCTTC. The gene calls are TRBV21-1 and TRBJ1-2; no check of the table's D call, TRBD1, against the DNA was made. TRBV21-1 is marked as a pseudogene. CDR3 length: 14 residues.

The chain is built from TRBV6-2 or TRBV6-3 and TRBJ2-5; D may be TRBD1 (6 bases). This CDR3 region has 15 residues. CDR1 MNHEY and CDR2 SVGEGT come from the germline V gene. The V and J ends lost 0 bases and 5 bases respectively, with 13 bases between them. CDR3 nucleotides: TGTGCCAGCAGTTACTCGCGGACAGAAGGGGAGACCCAGTACTTC. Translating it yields CASSYSRTEGETQYF.

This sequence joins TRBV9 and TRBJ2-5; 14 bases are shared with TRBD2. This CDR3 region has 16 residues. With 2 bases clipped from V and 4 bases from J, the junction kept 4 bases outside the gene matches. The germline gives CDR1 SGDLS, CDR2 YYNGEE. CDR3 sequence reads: CASSVRLAGGRETQYF. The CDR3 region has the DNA TGTGCCAGCAGCGTCCGACTAGCGGGGGGGCGAGAGACCCAGTACTTC.

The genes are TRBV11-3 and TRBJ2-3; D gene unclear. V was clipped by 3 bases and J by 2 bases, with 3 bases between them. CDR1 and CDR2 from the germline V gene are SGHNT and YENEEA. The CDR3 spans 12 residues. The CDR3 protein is CASSFNTDTQYF. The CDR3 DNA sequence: TGTGCCAGCAGCTTTAACACAGATACGCAGTATTTT.

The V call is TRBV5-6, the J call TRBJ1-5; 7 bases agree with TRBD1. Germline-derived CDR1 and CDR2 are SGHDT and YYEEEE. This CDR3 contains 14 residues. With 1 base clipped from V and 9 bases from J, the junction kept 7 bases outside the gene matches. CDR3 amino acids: CASSLNRGGRPQHF. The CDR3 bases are TGTGCCAGCAGCTTGAACAGGGGCGGGCGGCCCCAGCATTTT.

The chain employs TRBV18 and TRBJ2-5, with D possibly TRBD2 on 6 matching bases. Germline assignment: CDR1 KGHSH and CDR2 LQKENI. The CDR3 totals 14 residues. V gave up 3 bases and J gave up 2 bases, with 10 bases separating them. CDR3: CASSPGRRQETQYF. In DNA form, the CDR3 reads TGTGCCAGCTCACCGGGGAGGCGACAAGAGACCCAGTACTTC.

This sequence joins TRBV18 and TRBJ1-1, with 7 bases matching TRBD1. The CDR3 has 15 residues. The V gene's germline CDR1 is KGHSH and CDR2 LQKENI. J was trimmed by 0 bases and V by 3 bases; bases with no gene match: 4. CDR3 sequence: CASSPQGQLNTEAFF. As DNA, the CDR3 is TGTGCCAGCTCACCCCAGGGACAGTTGAACACTGAAGCTTTCTTT.

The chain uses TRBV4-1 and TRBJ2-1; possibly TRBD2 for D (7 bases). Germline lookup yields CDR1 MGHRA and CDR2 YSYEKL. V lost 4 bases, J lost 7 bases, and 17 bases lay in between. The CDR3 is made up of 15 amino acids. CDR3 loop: CASSPVGGRENEQFF. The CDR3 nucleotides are TGCGCCAGCAGCCCAGTGGGGGGGCGCGAGAATGAGCAGTTCTTC.

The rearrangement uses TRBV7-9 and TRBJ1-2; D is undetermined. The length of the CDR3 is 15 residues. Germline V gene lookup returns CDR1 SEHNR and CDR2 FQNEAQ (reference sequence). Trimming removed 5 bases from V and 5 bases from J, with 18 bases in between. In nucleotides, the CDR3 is TGTGCCAGCAGCCAGACATCTGAGCCACATTATGGCTACACCTTC. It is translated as CASSQTSEPHYGYTF.

The CDR3 sequence is CATSRDRVQETQYF. The CDR3 DNA sequence: TGTGCCACCAGCAGAGACAGGGTCCAAGAGACCCAGTACTTC. This chain uses TRBV15 with TRBJ2-5; tentatively, D is TRBD1 (5 bases). Germline values: CDR1 LNHNV, CDR2 YYDKDF (reference sequence). The CDR3 has 14 amino acids. Trimming pared 0 bases from V and 1 base from J, leaving 6 bases between.

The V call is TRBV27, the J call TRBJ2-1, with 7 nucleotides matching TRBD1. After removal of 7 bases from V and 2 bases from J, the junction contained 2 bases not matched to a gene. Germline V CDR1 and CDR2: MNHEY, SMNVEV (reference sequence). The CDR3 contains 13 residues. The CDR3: CASNQGAYNEQFF. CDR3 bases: TGTGCCAGCAATCAGGGGGCCTACAATGAGCAGTTCTTC.

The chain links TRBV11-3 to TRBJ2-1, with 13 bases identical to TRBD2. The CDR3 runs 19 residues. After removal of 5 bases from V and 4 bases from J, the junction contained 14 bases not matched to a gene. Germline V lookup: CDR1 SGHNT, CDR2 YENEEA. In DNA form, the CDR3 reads TGTGCCAGCAGCCATACGATATCGGGACTAGCGGGGACATACAATGAGCAGTTCTTC. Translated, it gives CASSHTISGLAGTYNEQFF. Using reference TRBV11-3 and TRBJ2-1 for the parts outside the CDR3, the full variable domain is EAGVVQSPRYKIIEKKQPVAFWCNPISGHNTLYWYLQNLGQGPELLIRYENEEAVDDSQLPKDRFSAERLKGVDSTLKIQPAELGDSAVYLCASSHTISGLAGTYNEQFFGPGTRLTVL.

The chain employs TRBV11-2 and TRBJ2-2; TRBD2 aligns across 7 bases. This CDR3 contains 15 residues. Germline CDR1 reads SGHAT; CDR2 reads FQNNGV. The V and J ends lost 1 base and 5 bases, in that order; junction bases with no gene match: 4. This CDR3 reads CASSLAAGRTGELFF. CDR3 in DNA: TGTGCCAGCAGCTTAGCAGCGGGGAGGACCGGGGAGCTGTTTTTT.

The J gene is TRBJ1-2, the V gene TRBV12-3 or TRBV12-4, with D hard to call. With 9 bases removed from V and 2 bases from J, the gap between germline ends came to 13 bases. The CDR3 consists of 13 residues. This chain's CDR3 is CASGEGRNYGYTF. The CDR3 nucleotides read TGTGCCAGTGGTGAGGGCCGGAACTATGGCTACACCTTC.

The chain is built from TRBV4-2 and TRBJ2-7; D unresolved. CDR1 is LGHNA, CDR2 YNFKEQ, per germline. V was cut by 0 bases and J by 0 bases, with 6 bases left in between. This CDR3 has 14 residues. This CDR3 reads CASSQDQDSYEQYF. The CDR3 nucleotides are TGTGCCAGCAGCCAAGATCAGGACTCCTACGAGCAGTACTTC.

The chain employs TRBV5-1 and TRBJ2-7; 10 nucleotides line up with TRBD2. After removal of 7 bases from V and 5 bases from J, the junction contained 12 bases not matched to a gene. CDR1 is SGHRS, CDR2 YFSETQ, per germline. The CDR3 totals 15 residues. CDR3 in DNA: TGCGCCAGCGGTGAAGCGGGGGGGGCCTCTCACGAGCAGTACTTC. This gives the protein CASGEAGGASHEQYF. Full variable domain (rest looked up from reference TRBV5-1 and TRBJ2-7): KAGVTQTPRYLIKTRGQQVTLSCSPISGHRSVSWYQQTPGQGLQFLFEYFSETQRNKGNFPGRFSGRQFSNSRSEMNVSTLELGDSALYLCASGEAGGASHEQYFGPGTRLTVT.

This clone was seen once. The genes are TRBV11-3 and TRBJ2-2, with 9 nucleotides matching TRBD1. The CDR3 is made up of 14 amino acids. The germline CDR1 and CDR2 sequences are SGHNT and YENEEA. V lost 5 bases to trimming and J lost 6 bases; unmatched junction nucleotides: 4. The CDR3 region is CASSVRQGAGELFF. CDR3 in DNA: TGTGCCAGCAGCGTACGACAGGGGGCCGGGGAGCTGTTTTTT.

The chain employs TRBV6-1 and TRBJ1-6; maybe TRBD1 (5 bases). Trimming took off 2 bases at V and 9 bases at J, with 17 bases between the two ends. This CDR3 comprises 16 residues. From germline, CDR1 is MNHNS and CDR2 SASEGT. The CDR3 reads CASSEFETVGGSPLHF. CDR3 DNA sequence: TGTGCCAGCAGTGAATTCGAGACAGTGGGAGGTTCACCCCTCCACTTT.

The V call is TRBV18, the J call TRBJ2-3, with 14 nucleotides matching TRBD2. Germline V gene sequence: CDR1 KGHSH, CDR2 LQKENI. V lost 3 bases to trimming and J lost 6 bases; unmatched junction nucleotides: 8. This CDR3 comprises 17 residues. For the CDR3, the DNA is TGTGCCAGCTCACCCGGACTAGCGGGGGGTTTTTCGGATACGCAGTATTTT. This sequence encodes CASSPGLAGGFSDTQYF. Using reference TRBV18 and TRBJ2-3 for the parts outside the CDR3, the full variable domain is NAGVMQNPRHLVRRRGQEARLRCSPMKGHSHVYWYRQLPEEGLKFMVYLQKENIIDESGMPKERFSAEFPKEGPSILRIQQVVRGDSAAYFCASSPGLAGGFSDTQYFGPGTRLTVL.

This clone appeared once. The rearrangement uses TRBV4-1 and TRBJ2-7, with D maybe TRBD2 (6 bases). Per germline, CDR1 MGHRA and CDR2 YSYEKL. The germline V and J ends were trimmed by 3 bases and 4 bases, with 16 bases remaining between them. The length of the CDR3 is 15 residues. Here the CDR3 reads CASSHSPTEGYEQYF. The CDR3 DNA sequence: TGCGCCAGCAGCCACTCCCCGACGGAGGGGTACGAGCAGTACTTC.